The next 20 T cell receptor beta chains were all read from a single sample in a study of blood T cells in healthy people across ages. Through a sample-barcoded 5' primer and a J-beta primer mix, a second PCR was run for roughly 7 to 11 cycles. A single record per CDR3 protein comes from TCRdb applying MiXCR to the 5' RACE reads. The sample holds about 720,000 distinct CDR3 sequences, about a fifth seen once. Material: blood. These receptors were taken from a man in his 70s in good health.

This clonotype was detected ten times or more. The rearrangement joins TRBV12-3 or TRBV12-4 to TRBJ2-1; no reliable D call. V was trimmed by 5 bases and J by 8 bases, leaving 13 bases between them. This CDR3 is 13 amino acids long. The CDR3 region has the DNA TGTGCCAGCAGTCCCCGCGGCGTCCATGAGCAGTTCTTC. As protein: CASSPRGVHEQFF.

The chain carries TRBV18 and TRBJ2-7; 16 positions agree with TRBD2. Germline V gene lookup returns CDR1 KGHSH and CDR2 LQKENI. V was pared by 6 bases and J by 2 bases, with 10 bases of the junction left unmatched. This CDR3 has 18 residues. CDR3 in amino acids: CASSPLFGTSGGAYEQYF. The CDR3 region has the DNA TGTGCCAGCTCCCCCCTCTTTGGGACTAGCGGGGGGGCCTACGAGCAGTACTTC.

The CDR3, as DNA: TGTGCCAGCAGATCACAGGGGCTATACTCTGGAAACACCATATATTTT. This codes for CASRSQGLYSGNTIYF. The V gene is TRBV12-3 or TRBV12-4, the J gene TRBJ1-3; 7 bases fit TRBD1. V was pared by 6 bases and J by 0 bases, with 8 bases of the junction left unmatched. There are 16 residues in the CDR3.

This clonotype came up a few times. The chain links TRBV29-1 to TRBJ2-2; 10 nucleotides agree with TRBD2. From germline, CDR1 is SQVTM and CDR2 ANQGSEA. Germline trimming cut 5 bases from V and 4 bases from J; bases unmatched to any gene: 13. The CDR3 is 17 residues long. Written as DNA, the CDR3 is TGCAGCGTTTCTCTTCAGCGGGGGGGCGTTTTCACCGGGGAGCTGTTTTTT. Translated, it gives CSVSLQRGGVFTGELFF.

The chain combines TRBV5-1 with TRBJ2-1; no firm D call. From germline, CDR1 is SGHRS and CDR2 YFSETQ. V lost 3 bases to trimming and J lost 0 bases, with 10 bases between them. The CDR3 extends over 15 amino acids. Written as DNA, the CDR3 is TGCGCCAGCAGCTCCGAGGCGGACTCCTACAATGAGCAGTTCTTC. It translates to CASSSEADSYNEQFF.

This clonotype has more than one count but fewer than ten. The V call is TRBV15, the J call TRBJ2-3, with D perhaps given as TRBD1 or TRBD2 (5 bases each). The V gene lost 7 bases and the J gene lost 5 bases, with 13 bases spanning the gap. The CDR3 consists of 13 residues. Germline V gives CDR1 LNHNV, CDR2 YYDKDF (reference sequence). The CDR3 sequence: CATKLPGRDTQYF. For the CDR3, the DNA is TGTGCCACCAAACTCCCGGGGCGAGATACGCAGTATTTT.

This clonotype was seen more than once but under ten times. The CDR3, as DNA: TGTGCCAGCAGCCAGCTAACAGGATTCACAGATACGCAGTATTTT. Residues: CASSQLTGFTDTQYF. The chain couples TRBV4-2 to TRBJ2-3, with D tentatively TRBD1 (5 bases). There are 15 residues in the CDR3. Trimming cost V 3 bases and J 2 bases, with 12 bases left between them. Germline values: CDR1 LGHNA, CDR2 YNFKEQ.

V is TRBV5-1 and J is TRBJ2-1, with TRBD1 matching 10 bases. The V gene's germline CDR1 is SGHRS and CDR2 YFSETQ. CDR3 length: 14 residues. The V segment lost 6 bases and the J segment 5 bases; nucleotides outside the gene matches: 5. This CDR3 reads CASIRQGANNEQFF. For the CDR3, the DNA is TGCGCCAGCATCCGACAGGGGGCGAACAATGAGCAGTTCTTC. The full variable domain, in which reference TRBV5-1 and TRBJ2-1 provide the parts outside the CDR3, is KAGVTQTPRYLIKTRGQQVTLSCSPISGHRSVSWYQQTPGQGLQFLFEYFSETQRNKGNFPGRFSGRQFSNSRSEMNVSTLELGDSALYLCASIRQGANNEQFFGPGTRLTVL.

This clonotype was detected a few times. The rearrangement links TRBV7-6 to TRBJ2-3; D is perhaps TRBD1 (6 bases). V lost 5 bases and J lost 6, with 30 bases in between. Germline V gene lookup returns CDR1 SGHVS and CDR2 FNYEAQ. The length of the CDR3 is 19 residues. The CDR3 sequence is CASSPWYRTASAPEDTQYF. CDR3 bases: TGTGCCAGCAGCCCGTGGTACAGGACAGCATCGGCCCCCGAGGATACGCAGTATTTT.

The chain joins TRBV28 to TRBJ2-7, with 7 bases lining up with TRBD2. The CDR3 is 14 amino acids. J lost 3 bases, V lost 8 bases, and 10 bases had no gene match. Germline CDR1 reads MDHEN; CDR2 reads SYDVKM. This CDR3 reads CASCGRGIGYEQYF. Here the CDR3 DNA reads TGTGCCAGCTGTGGGAGGGGCATAGGCTACGAGCAGTACTTC. The whole variable domain, filled in from reference TRBV28 and TRBJ2-7, reads DVKVTQSSRYLVKRTGEKVFLECVQDMDHENMFWYRQDPGLGLRLIYFSYDVKMKEKGDIPEGYSVSREKKERFSLILESASTNQTSMYLCASCGRGIGYEQYFGPGTRLTVT.

The genes are TRBV7-9 and TRBJ2-5; D gene ambiguous. The DNA matches TRBJ2-7 better at its end, which makes the J call doubtful. Germline loops: CDR1 SEHNR, CDR2 FQNEAQ (reference sequence). The CDR3 is made up of 13 amino acids. CDR3 nucleotide sequence: TGTGCCAGCAGCTCCGCACGAGGACCCGAGCAGTACTTC. Its translation: CASSSARGPEQYF.

This clonotype came up a few times. This rearrangement joins TRBV5-1 to TRBJ1-1; 9 nucleotides agree with TRBD1. V lost 3 bases to trimming and J lost 5 bases; unmatched junction nucleotides: 5. This CDR3 is 14 amino acids long. From germline, CDR1 is SGHRS and CDR2 YFSETQ. CDR3 bases: TGCGCCAGCAGCTCGGGACAGGGAGGTACTGAAGCTTTCTTT. This gives the protein CASSSGQGGTEAFF.

This clonotype was seen more than once but under ten times. CDR3 loop: CASSDTTYEQYF. CDR3 coding DNA: TGTGCCAGCAGCGACACTACCTACGAGCAGTACTTC. The chain is built from TRBV9 and TRBJ2-1; D unclear. The better agreement between TRBJ2-7 and the DNA end casts doubt on the J call. Germline V lookup: CDR1 SGDLS, CDR2 YYNGEE. This CDR3 has 12 residues.

The V call is TRBV12-3 or TRBV12-4, the J call TRBJ2-3; 13 bases agree with TRBD2. This CDR3 region has 15 residues. With V trimmed by 5 bases and J by 7 bases, 6 bases remained unmatched. CDR3 loop: CASSTGTSGIHTQYF. The CDR3 DNA is TGTGCCAGCAGTACGGGGACTAGCGGGATCCATACGCAGTATTTT.

V gene TRBV4-3 combines with J gene TRBJ1-2; D call uncertain. This CDR3 spans 15 amino acids. In germline, CDR1 is LGHNA, CDR2 YSLEER. Trimming removed 0 bases from V and 4 bases from J, with 12 bases in between. The CDR3 region is CASSQDMEVIYGYTF. The CDR3 bases are TGCGCCAGCAGCCAAGATATGGAGGTAATCTATGGCTACACCTTC.

This clonotype was detected only a few times. The rearrangement links TRBV7-2 to TRBJ2-4; D remains ambiguous. This CDR3 has 13 amino acids. Trimming cost V 6 bases and J 7 bases, with 13 bases left between them. Germline CDR1 and CDR2: SGHTA and FQGNSA. The CDR3 coding sequence is TGTGCCAGCAGATTTAGTGGGGTTAACATTCAGTACTTC. It encodes CASRFSGVNIQYF.

The chain carries TRBV6-2 or TRBV6-3 and TRBJ2-1; a weak D match, TRBD2 (6 bases). The germline gives CDR1 MNHEY, CDR2 SVGEGT. V lost 8 bases, J lost 0 bases, and 20 bases lay in between. This CDR3 comprises 17 residues. The CDR3 reads CASRDSTGTLSYNEQFF. In DNA, the CDR3 is TGTGCCAGCCGAGATAGCACCGGGACTCTCTCCTACAATGAGCAGTTCTTC.

This rearrangement joins TRBV20-1 to TRBJ2-7, with unresolved D. The CDR3 is made up of 14 amino acids. Per germline, CDR1 DFQATT and CDR2 SNEGSKA (reference sequence). Trimming shortened V by 3 bases and J by 2 bases, and 14 bases separated the two germline ends. CDR3 in DNA: TGCAGTGCTAGTCAGCAGGTGGGGACCTACGAGCAGTACTTC. Translation gives CSASQQVGTYEQYF.

The CDR3 bases are TGCAGCGTTGATTTGACTAGCGGGATGGGCAATGAGCAGTTCTTC. This sequence encodes CSVDLTSGMGNEQFF. The chain joins TRBV29-1 to TRBJ2-5, with 11 nucleotides matching TRBD2. The J call may be faulty, since TRBJ2-1 better matches the DNA end. Germline V gives CDR1 SQVTM, CDR2 ANQGSEA. The length of the CDR3 is 15 residues.

This sequence joins TRBV2 and TRBJ2-7, with no clear D. The V and J ends lost 5 bases and 7 bases respectively, with 12 bases between them. The CDR3 length is 12 residues. The germline V gene encodes CDR1 SNHLY and CDR2 FYNNEI. The CDR3 DNA sequence: TGTGCCAGCAGTCGGCCCGTCCGAGAGCAGTACTTC. Translated, it gives CASSRPVREQYF.